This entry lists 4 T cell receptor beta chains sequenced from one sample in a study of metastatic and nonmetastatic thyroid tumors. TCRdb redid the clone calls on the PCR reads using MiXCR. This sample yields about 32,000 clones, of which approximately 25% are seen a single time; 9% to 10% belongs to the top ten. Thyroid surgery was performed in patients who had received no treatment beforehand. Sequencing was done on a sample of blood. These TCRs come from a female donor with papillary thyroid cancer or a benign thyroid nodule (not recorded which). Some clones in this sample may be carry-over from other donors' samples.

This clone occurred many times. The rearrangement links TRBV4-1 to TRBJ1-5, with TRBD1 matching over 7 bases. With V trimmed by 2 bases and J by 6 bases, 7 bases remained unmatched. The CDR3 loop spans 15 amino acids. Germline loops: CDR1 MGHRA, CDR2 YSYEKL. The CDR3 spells CASSQSETGSQPQHF. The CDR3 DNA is TGCGCCAGCAGCCAATCAGAGACAGGGTCTCAGCCCCAGCATTTT.

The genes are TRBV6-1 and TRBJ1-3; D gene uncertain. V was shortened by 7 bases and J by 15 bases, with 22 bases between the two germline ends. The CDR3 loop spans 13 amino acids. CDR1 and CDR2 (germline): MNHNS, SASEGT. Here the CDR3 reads CASKGRSGNTRYF. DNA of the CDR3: TGTGCCAGCAAGGGCAGATCCGGAAACACGAGATATTTT.

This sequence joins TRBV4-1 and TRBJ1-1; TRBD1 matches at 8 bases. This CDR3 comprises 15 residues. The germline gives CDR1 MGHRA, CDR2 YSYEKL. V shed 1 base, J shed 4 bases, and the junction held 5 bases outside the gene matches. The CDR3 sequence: CASSQVIGQGTEAFF. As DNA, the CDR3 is TGCGCCAGCAGCCAAGTAATTGGACAGGGCACTGAAGCTTTCTTT.

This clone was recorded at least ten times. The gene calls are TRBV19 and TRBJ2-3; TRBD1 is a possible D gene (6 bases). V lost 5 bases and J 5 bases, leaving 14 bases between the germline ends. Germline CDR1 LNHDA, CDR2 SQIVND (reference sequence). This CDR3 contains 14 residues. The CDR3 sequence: CASSGQSQGDTQYF. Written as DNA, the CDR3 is TGTGCCAGTAGTGGACAGTCACAGGGAGATACGCAGTATTTT.